A single sample is the source of the 8 T cell receptor beta chains below, sequenced in a study of T cell responses to AZD1222 COVID-19 vaccine. Here immunoSEQ multiplex PCR was the method, and the copy in TCRdb shows in-frame clones only, minus some. The sample has 150,000 to 200,000 clones; 94% are singletons. The sequencing used peripheral blood, collected 28 days after the second AZD1222 dose. Every receptor here comes from an adult who received the AZD1222 COVID-19 vaccine.

V gene TRBV4-1 combines with J gene TRBJ2-7; 9 nucleotides agree with TRBD2. The CDR3 spans 15 residues. The junction had 2 bases not matched to a gene; V was cut back by 0 bases and J by 2 bases. Per germline, CDR1 MGHRA and CDR2 YSYEKL. CDR3 in amino acids: CASSQELAGPYEQYF. The CDR3 nucleotides read TGCGCCAGCAGCCAAGAGCTAGCGGGACCCTACGAGCAGTACTTC.

This chain connects TRBV19 to TRBJ1-1, with no clear D. V was pared by 5 bases and J by 8 bases, with 12 bases between. CDR1 and CDR2 from the germline V gene are LNHDA and SQIVND (reference sequence). The CDR3 totals 12 residues. The CDR3 DNA reads as TGTGCCAGTAGTCCCAACGGACTGGAAGCTTTCTTT. Translated: CASSPNGLEAFF.

This chain uses TRBV20-1 with TRBJ1-3; the D is unclear. Germline CDR1 is DFQATT and CDR2 is SNEGSKA (reference sequence). This CDR3 contains 13 residues. Trimming pared 3 bases from V and 4 bases from J, leaving 10 bases between. CDR3 loop: CSASSGAGNTIYF. The CDR3 coding sequence is TGCAGTGCTAGTTCCGGCGCGGGAAACACCATATATTTT.

The sample holds one count of this clone. The chain carries TRBV4-1 and TRBJ2-7; TRBD1 matches at 7 bases. This CDR3 has 13 residues. Germline V gene data show CDR1 as MGHRA and CDR2 as YSYEKL. The V gene end was trimmed by 5 bases and the J gene end by 7 bases; junction bases not matched to a gene: 8. As DNA, the CDR3 is TGCGCCAGCAGCGAACAGGGGCCGCGGGAGCAGTACTTC. It specifies CASSEQGPREQYF.

This chain connects TRBV11-2 to TRBJ2-7; D perhaps matches TRBD1 (6 bases). Trimming pared 5 bases from V and 7 bases from J, leaving 21 bases between. The CDR3 runs to 15 residues. The V gene's germline CDR1 is SGHAT and CDR2 FQNNGV. CDR3 nucleotide sequence: TGTGCCAGCAGCCTCGACCTGGGGGCTGCTTGGGAGCAGTACTTC. Its translation is CASSLDLGAAWEQYF.

The chain combines TRBV5-1 with TRBJ1-2; a weak D match, TRBD1 (6 bases). Per germline, CDR1 SGHRS and CDR2 YFSETQ. This CDR3 region has 15 residues. The germline V and J ends were trimmed by 0 bases and 8 bases, with 17 bases remaining between them. The CDR3 reads CASSLAVDSSLGYTF. CDR3 nucleotide sequence: TGCGCCAGCAGCTTGGCTGTGGACAGTTCATTGGGCTACACCTTC.

The genes are TRBV5-1 and TRBJ2-7; D not certain. Germline V lookup: CDR1 SGHRS, CDR2 YFSETQ. The CDR3 runs to 17 residues. The V end lost 0 bases, the J end lost 2 bases, and 18 bases lay between the germline ends. The CDR3 is CASSLALSSHRTYEQYF. The DNA of the CDR3 is TGCGCCAGCAGCTTGGCCTTGTCCAGTCATAGAACCTACGAGCAGTACTTC.

V is TRBV23-1 and J is TRBJ1-4, with D maybe TRBD1 (6 bases). TRBV23-1 belongs to the ORF category, with a function that is uncertain. Trimming cost V 2 bases and J 5 bases, with 12 bases left between them. The CDR3 contains 15 residues. The CDR3 DNA reads as TGCGCCAGCAGTCAAATGTGCAGGGGAAATGAAAAACTGTTTTTT. Residues: CASSQMCRGNEKLFF.